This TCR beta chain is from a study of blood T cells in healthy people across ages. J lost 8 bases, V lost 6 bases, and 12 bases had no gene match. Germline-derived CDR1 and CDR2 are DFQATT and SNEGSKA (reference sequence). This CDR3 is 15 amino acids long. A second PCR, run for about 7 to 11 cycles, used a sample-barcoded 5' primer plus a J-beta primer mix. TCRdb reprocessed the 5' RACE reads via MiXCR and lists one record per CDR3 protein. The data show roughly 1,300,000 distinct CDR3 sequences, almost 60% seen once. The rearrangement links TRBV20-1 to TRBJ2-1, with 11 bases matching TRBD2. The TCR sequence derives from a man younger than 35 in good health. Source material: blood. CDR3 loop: CSAPGRTSGSDEQFF. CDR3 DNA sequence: TGCAGTGCACCAGGACGTACTAGCGGGAGCGATGAGCAGTTCTTC.